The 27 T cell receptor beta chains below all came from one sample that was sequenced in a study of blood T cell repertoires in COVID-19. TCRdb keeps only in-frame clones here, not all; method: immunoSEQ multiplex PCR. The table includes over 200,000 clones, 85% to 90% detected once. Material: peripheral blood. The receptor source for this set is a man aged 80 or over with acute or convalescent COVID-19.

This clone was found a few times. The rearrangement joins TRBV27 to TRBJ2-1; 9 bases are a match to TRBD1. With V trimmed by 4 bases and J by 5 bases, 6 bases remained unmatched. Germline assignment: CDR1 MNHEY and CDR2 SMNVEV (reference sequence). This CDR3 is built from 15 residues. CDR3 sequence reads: CASSSGTGPHNEQFF. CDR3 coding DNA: TGTGCCAGCAGTTCCGGGACAGGGCCCCACAATGAGCAGTTCTTC.

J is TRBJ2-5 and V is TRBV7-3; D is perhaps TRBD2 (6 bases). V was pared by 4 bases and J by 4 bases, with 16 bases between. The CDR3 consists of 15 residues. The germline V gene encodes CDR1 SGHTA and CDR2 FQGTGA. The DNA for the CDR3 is TGTGCCAGCAGCTCCTCGGGGGAGAGGAGAGAGACCCAGTACTTC. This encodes CASSSSGERRETQYF.

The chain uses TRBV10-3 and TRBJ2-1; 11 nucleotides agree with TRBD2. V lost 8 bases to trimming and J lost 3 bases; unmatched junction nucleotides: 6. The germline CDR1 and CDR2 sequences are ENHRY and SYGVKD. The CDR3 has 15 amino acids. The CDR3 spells CAIGTGTSGYNEQFF. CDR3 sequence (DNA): TGTGCCATCGGGACCGGGACTAGCGGCTACAATGAGCAGTTCTTC.

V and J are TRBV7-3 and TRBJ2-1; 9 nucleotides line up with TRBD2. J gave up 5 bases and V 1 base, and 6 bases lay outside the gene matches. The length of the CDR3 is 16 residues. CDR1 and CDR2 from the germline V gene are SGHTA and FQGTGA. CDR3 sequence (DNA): TGTGCCAGCAGCTTAAAACCTAGCGGGAATAACAATGAGCAGTTCTTC. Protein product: CASSLKPSGNNNEQFF.

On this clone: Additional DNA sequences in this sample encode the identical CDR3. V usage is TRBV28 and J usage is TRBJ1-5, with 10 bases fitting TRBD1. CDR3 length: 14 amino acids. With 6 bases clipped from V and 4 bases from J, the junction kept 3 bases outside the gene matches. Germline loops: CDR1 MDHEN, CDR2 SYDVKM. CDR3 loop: CASSSGQGNQPQHF. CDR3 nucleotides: TGTGCCAGCAGCTCGGGACAGGGGAATCAGCCCCAGCATTTT.

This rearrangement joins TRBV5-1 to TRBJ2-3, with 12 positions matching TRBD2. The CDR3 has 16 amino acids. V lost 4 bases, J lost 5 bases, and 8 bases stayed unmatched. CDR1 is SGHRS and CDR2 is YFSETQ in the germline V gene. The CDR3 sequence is CASSPGLAGQKDTQYF. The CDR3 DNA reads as TGCGCCAGCAGCCCAGGACTAGCGGGACAGAAAGATACGCAGTATTTT. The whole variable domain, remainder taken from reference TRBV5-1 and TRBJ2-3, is KAGVTQTPRYLIKTRGQQVTLSCSPISGHRSVSWYQQTPGQGLQFLFEYFSETQRNKGNFPGRFSGRQFSNSRSEMNVSTLELGDSALYLCASSPGLAGQKDTQYFGPGTRLTVL.

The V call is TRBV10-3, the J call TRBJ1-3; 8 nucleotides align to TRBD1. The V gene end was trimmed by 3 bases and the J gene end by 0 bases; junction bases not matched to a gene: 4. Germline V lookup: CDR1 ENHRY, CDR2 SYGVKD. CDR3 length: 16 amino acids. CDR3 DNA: TGTGCCATCAGTGACCCCGGGACAGGCTCTGGAAACACCATATATTTT. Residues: CAISDPGTGSGNTIYF.

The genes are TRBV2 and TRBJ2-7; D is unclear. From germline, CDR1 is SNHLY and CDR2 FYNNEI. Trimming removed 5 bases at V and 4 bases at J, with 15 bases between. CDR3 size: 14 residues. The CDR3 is CASSLGTLSYEQYF. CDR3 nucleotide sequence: TGTGCCAGCAGTTTGGGCACCCTGTCATACGAGCAGTACTTC.

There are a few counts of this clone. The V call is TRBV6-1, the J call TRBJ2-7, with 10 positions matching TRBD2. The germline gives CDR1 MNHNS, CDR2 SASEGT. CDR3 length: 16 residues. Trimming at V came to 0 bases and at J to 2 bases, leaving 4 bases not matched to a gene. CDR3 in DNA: TGTGCCAGCAGTGAAGCAGGAGCGGGAGGGCCCTACGAGCAGTACTTC. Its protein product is CASSEAGAGGPYEQYF.

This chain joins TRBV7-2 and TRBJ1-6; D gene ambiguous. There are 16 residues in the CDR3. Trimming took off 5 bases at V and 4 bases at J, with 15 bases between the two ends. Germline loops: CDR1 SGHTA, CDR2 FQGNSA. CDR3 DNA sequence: TGTGCCAGCAGCCCACGGAGGGCACAGTATAATTCACCCCTCCACTTT. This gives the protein CASSPRRAQYNSPLHF.

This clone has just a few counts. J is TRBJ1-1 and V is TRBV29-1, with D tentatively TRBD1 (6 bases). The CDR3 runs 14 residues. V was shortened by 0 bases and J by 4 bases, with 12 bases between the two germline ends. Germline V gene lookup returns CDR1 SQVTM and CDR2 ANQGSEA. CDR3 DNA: TGCAGCGTTGAAGACACAGGGAAACGCACTGAAGCTTTCTTT. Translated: CSVEDTGKRTEAFF. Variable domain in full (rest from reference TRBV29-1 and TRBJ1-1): SAVISQKPSRDICQRGTSLTIQCQVDSQVTMMFWYRQQPGQSLTLIATANQGSEATYESGFVIDKFPISRPNLTFSTLTVSNMSPEDSSIYLCSVEDTGKRTEAFFGQGTRLTVV.

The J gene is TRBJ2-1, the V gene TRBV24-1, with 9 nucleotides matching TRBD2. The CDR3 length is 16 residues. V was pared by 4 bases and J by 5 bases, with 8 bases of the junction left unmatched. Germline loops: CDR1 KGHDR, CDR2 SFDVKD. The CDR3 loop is CATSDQAGGPNNEQFF. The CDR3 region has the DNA TGTGCCACCAGTGACCAAGCGGGAGGCCCAAACAATGAGCAGTTCTTC.

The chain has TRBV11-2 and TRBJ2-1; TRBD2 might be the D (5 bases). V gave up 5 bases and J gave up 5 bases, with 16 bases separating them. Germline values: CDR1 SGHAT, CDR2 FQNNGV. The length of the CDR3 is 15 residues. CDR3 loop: CASSISFSADNEQFF. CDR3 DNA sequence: TGTGCCAGCAGCATTTCTTTTTCAGCGGACAATGAGCAGTTCTTC.

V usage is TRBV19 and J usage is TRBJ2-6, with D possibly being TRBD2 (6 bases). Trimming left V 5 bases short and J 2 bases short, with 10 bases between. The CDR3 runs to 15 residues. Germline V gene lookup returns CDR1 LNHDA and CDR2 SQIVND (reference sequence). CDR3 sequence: CASSGGITGANVLTF. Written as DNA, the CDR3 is TGTGCCAGTAGTGGCGGGATTACTGGGGCCAACGTCCTGACTTTC.

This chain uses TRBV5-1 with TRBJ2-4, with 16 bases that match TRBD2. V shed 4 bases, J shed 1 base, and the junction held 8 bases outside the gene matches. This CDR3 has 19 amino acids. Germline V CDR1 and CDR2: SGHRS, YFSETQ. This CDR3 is CASSKIPGLAGGAKNIQYF. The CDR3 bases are TGCGCCAGCAGCAAAATTCCGGGACTAGCGGGAGGGGCCAAAAACATTCAGTACTTC.

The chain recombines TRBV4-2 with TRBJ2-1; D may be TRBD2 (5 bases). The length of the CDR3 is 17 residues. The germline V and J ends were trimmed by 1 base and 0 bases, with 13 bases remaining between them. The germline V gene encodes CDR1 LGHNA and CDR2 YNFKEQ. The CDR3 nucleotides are TGTGCCAGCAGCCAAGTGTACGGGGTTGGCTCCTACAATGAGCAGTTCTTC. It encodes CASSQVYGVGSYNEQFF.

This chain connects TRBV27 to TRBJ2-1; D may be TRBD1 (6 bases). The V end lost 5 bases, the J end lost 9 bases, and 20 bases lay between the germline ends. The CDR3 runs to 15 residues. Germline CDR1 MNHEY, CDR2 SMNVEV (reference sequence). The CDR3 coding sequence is TGTGCCAGCAGTAGCCCGGGACACCTTAGTGGTGAGCAGTTCTTC. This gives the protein CASSSPGHLSGEQFF.

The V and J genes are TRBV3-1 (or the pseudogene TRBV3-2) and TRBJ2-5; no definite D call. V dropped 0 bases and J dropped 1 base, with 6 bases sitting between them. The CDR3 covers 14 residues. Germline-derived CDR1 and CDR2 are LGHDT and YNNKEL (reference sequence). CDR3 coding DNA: TGTGCCAGCAGCCAAGAAAACAGCCAAGAGACCCAGTACTTC. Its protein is CASSQENSQETQYF.

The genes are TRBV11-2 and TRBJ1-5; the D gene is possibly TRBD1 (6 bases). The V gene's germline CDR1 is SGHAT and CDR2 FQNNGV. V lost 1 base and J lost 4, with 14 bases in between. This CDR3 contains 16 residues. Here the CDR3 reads CASSLGRAGVNQPQHF. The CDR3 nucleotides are TGTGCCAGCAGCTTAGGGCGGGCAGGGGTAAATCAGCCCCAGCATTTT.

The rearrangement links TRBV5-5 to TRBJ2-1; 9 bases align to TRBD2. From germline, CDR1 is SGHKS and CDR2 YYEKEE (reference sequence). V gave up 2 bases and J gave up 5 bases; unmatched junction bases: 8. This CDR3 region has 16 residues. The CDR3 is CASSFALAGPDNEQFF. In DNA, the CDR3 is TGTGCCAGCAGCTTTGCCCTAGCGGGGCCAGACAATGAGCAGTTCTTC. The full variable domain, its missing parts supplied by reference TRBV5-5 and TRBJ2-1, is DAGVTQSPTHLIKTRGQQVTLRCSPISGHKSVSWYQQVLGQGPQFIFQYYEKEERGRGNFPDRFSARQFPNYSSELNVNALLLGDSALYLCASSFALAGPDNEQFFGPGTRLTVL.

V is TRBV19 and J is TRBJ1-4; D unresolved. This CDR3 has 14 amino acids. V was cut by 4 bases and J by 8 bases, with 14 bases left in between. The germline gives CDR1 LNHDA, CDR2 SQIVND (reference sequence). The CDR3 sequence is CASSKQQAGEKLFF. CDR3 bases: TGTGCCAGTAGTAAACAGCAAGCGGGGGAAAAACTGTTTTTT.

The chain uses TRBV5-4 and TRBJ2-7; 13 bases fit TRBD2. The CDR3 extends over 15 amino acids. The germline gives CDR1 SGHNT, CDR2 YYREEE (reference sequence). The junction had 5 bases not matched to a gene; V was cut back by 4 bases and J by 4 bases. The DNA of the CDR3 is TGTGCCAGCAGCGAAGGACTAGCGGGAGTGTACGAGCAGTACGTC. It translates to CASSEGLAGVYEQYV.

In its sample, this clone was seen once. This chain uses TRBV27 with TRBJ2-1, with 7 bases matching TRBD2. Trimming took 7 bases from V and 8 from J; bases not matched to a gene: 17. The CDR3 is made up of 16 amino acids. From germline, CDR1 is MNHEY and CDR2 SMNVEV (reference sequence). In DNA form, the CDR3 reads TGTGCCAGCACCACGTCGAGGGGAGGGCCTATCGATGAGCAGTTCTTC. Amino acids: CASTTSRGGPIDEQFF.

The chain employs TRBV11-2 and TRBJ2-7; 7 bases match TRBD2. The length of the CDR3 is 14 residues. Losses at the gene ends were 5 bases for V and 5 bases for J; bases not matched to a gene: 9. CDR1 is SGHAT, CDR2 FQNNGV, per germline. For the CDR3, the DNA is TGTGCCAGCAGCCAGGCTGGGGGGGTCGACGAGCAGTACTTC. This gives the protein CASSQAGGVDEQYF.

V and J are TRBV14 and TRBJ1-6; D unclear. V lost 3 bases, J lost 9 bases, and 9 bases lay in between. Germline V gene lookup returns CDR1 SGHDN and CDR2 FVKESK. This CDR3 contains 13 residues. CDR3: CASSQQSGSPLHF. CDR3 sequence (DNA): TGTGCCAGCAGCCAGCAGTCGGGTTCACCCCTCCACTTT.

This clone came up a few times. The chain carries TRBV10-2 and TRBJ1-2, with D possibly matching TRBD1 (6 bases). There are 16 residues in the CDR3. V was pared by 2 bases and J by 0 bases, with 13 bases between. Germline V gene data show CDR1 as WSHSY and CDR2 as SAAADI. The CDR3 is CASSEDFGTTNYGYTF. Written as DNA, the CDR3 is TGCGCCAGCAGTGAGGATTTCGGGACAACTAACTATGGCTACACCTTC.

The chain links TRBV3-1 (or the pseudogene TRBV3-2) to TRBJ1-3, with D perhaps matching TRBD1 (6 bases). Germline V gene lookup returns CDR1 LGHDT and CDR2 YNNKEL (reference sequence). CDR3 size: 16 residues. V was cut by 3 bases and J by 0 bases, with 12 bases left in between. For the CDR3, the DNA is TGTGCCAGCAGCCACCTCACAGGGAGCTCTGGAAACACCATATATTTT. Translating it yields CASSHLTGSSGNTIYF.